Below are 32 T cell receptor beta chains sequenced from a single sample in a study of T-cell memory formation after mild COVID-19 (dated by TCRdb to the early 2020s). Library preparation was by 5' RACE. Sequencing relied on an Illumina NovaSeq 6000. Starting from the raw public reads, TCRdb applied fastp trimming at Q25, assembled clones with MiXCR and retained in-frame beta chains. All rows with the same CDR3 protein become a single entry with the most common DNA and genes. The sample includes about 340,000 distinct CDR3 sequences, with 10% to 15% observed a single time. 20% to 25% of the sample belongs to the ten largest clones. The material sequenced was PBMCs or a T cell subset sorted from them (not recorded which). The receptors derive from a man aged 18 to 30 who had mild COVID-19 (a few samples of this study predate the infection). The sample titles of this study are shuffled in the database, so cell type and time point are left out; the donor was told from shared clones.

A single count supports this clonotype. V gene TRBV30 combines with J gene TRBJ2-3; D is possibly TRBD1 or TRBD2 (6 bases each). The CDR3 is made up of 12 amino acids. V was cut by 5 bases and J by 11 bases, with 17 bases left in between. Per the germline V gene, CDR1 is GTSNPN and CDR2 is SVGIG (reference sequence). CDR3 nucleotides: TGTGCCTGGGGAACGGGGGCCTTCGAGCAGTATTTT. It specifies CAWGTGAFEQYF.

The chain uses TRBV21-1 and TRBJ1-4; whether TRBD1, the table's D call, matches the DNA was not checked. TRBV21-1 is marked as a pseudogene. The CDR3 length is 18 residues. This CDR3 reads CASSKKMWTGGVNEKLFF. DNA for the CDR3: TGTGCCAGCAGCAAAAAAATGTGGACAGGGGGCGTTAATGAAAAACTGTTTTTT.

This clonotype was detected many times. DNA for the CDR3: TGTGCCAGCAGTAGGACAGGGGGCGATGGCAATCAGCCCCAGCATTTT. It specifies CASSRTGGDGNQPQHF. This chain joins TRBV28 and TRBJ1-5, with 11 bases lining up with TRBD1. Germline V lookup: CDR1 MDHEN, CDR2 SYDVKM. J lost 2 bases, V lost 5 bases, and 5 bases had no gene match. This CDR3 is built from 16 residues.

This clonotype came up a few times. This chain uses TRBV20-1 with TRBJ2-1, with D possibly TRBD2 on 6 matching bases. Per germline, CDR1 DFQATT and CDR2 SNEGSKA (reference sequence). V dropped 8 bases and J dropped 3 bases, with 14 bases sitting between them. The CDR3 has 13 residues. CDR3 loop: CSNLRGIYNEQFF. The CDR3 region has the DNA TGCAGTAACCTCCGGGGGATCTACAATGAGCAGTTCTTC.

This clonotype has just a few counts. This chain connects TRBV2 to TRBJ2-7, with D possibly being TRBD1 or TRBD2 (6 bases each). Trimming took 7 bases from V and 3 from J, leaving 13 bases between them. CDR1 is SNHLY and CDR2 is FYNNEI in the germline V gene. This CDR3 comprises 13 residues. The CDR3, as DNA: TGTGCCAGCAAGGGGGGTGGACGCTACGAGCAGTACGTC. Translation: CASKGGGRYEQYV.

This clonotype turned up a few times. This sequence joins TRBV21-1 and TRBJ2-6; the table calls TRBD1, which could not be checked here. TRBV21-1 is recorded as a pseudogene. CDR3 length: 15 residues. In DNA form, the CDR3 reads TGTGCCAGCAGCAAAGCTGGACACCGGGCCAACGTCCTGACTTTC. As protein: CASSKAGHRANVLTF.

Only a few counts were recorded for this clonotype. V is TRBV6-2 or TRBV6-3 and J is TRBJ2-1; D assignment may be TRBD1 or TRBD2 (5 bases each). The CDR3 extends over 13 amino acids. V dropped 7 bases and J dropped 7 bases, with 14 bases sitting between them. Germline CDR1 and CDR2: MNHEY and SVGEGT. The CDR3 spells CASTSRDPNEQFF. CDR3 coding DNA: TGTGCCAGCACCTCCCGGGACCCTAATGAGCAGTTCTTC.

This clonotype was seen a handful of times. This chain connects TRBV6-5 to TRBJ2-5; 8 bases are shared with TRBD1. CDR1 and CDR2 from the germline V gene are MNHEY and SVGAGI. The ends lost 1 base at V and 5 bases at J; junction bases unmatched: 6. This CDR3 has 15 residues. CDR3 DNA sequence: TGTGCCAGCAGTTACTGGGGGACAGGCGGGGAGACCCAGTACTTC. Translating it yields CASSYWGTGGETQYF.

The chain uses TRBV6-6 and TRBJ2-7; 7 positions agree with TRBD1. The junction had 11 bases not matched to a gene; V was cut back by 6 bases and J by 3 bases. Germline V CDR1 and CDR2: MNHNY, SVGAGI (reference sequence). The CDR3 length is 15 residues. For the CDR3, the DNA is TGTGCCAGCAGCCTCCCTCCGGGACAGATCTACGAGCAGTACTTC. Translation: CASSLPPGQIYEQYF.

This clonotype occurred many times. The chain links TRBV7-2 to TRBJ2-1; 13 bases are shared with TRBD2. The germline V gene encodes CDR1 SGHTA and CDR2 FQGNSA. The CDR3 has 14 residues. The junction had 0 bases not matched to a gene; V was cut back by 5 bases and J by 5 bases. Here the CDR3 DNA reads TGTGCCAGCAGCACTAGCGGGGGGGACAATGAGCAGTTCTTC. Its translation is CASSTSGGDNEQFF.

This clonotype has only a few counts. V usage is TRBV7-6 and J usage is TRBJ2-5; D remains ambiguous. The germline V gene encodes CDR1 SGHVS and CDR2 FNYEAQ. Trimming stripped 1 base from V and 7 bases from J, with 13 bases between. There are 14 residues in the CDR3. In DNA form, the CDR3 reads TGTGCCAGCAGCTTAGGGCCGTTTATAGGGACCCAGTACTTC. Encoded protein: CASSLGPFIGTQYF. The complete variable domain, with remaining parts taken from reference TRBV7-6 and TRBJ2-5, reads GAGVSQSPRYKVTKRGQDVALRCDPISGHVSLYWYRQALGQGPEFLTYFNYEAQQDKSGLPNDRFSAERPEGSISTLTIQRTEQRDSAMYRCASSLGPFIGTQYFGPGTRLLVL.

This clonotype has only a few counts. The CDR3 is CASKVGGTIRSGANVLTF. In nucleotides, the CDR3 is TGTGCCAGCAAGGTGGGCGGGACCATCCGCTCTGGGGCCAACGTCCTGACTTTC. The rearrangement links TRBV6-5 to TRBJ2-6; D may be TRBD2 (6 bases). Germline values: CDR1 MNHEY, CDR2 SVGAGI. This CDR3 is built from 18 residues. Trimming removed 7 bases at V and 0 bases at J, with 19 bases between.

This clonotype was counted only a few times. As DNA, the CDR3 is TGTGCCAGCAGTGCCGAGTCCGGTCTGAATGAGCAGTTCTTC. It is translated as CASSAESGLNEQFF. The chain has TRBV2 and TRBJ2-1; D is uncertain. This CDR3 region has 14 residues. With 4 bases removed from V and 7 bases from J, the gap between germline ends came to 14 bases. Looked up from germline, CDR1 is SNHLY and CDR2 is FYNNEI.

This clonotype appeared many times. The chain is built from TRBV19 and TRBJ1-2, with TRBD1 as a possible D gene (6 bases). CDR1 and CDR2 (germline): LNHDA, SQIVND (reference sequence). The CDR3 length is 12 residues. The germline V and J ends were trimmed by 6 bases and 4 bases, with 9 bases remaining between them. The CDR3 loop is CASRTGSYGYTF. CDR3 nucleotide sequence: TGTGCCAGTAGAACAGGGAGCTATGGCTACACCTTC.

This clonotype was picked up a small number of times. This rearrangement joins TRBV7-9 to TRBJ1-1; possible D gene TRBD1, 5 bases. Trimming took 2 bases from V and 4 from J, leaving 14 bases between them. The CDR3 is 15 amino acids. Germline lookup yields CDR1 SEHNR and CDR2 FQNEAQ (reference sequence). The CDR3 nucleotides are TGTGCCAGCAGCTTACGCAGGGACTTAATCACTGAAGCTTTCTTT. This sequence encodes CASSLRRDLITEAFF.

This clonotype was seen a few times. The V and J genes are TRBV7-9 and TRBJ2-1; no definite D call. The CDR3 covers 13 residues. Trimming pared 0 bases from V and 5 bases from J, leaving 5 bases between. The V gene's germline CDR1 is SEHNR and CDR2 FQNEAQ (reference sequence). CDR3 residues: CASSLASHNEQFF. The CDR3, as DNA: TGTGCCAGCAGCTTAGCATCCCACAATGAGCAGTTCTTC.

The chain is built from TRBV2 and TRBJ2-1, with D perhaps TRBD2 (5 bases). CDR1 and CDR2 (germline): SNHLY, FYNNEI. This CDR3 has 11 amino acids. V lost 7 bases and J 7 bases, leaving 8 bases between the germline ends. DNA of the CDR3: TGTGCCAGCACAGTAGCGAATGAGCAGTTCTTC. Protein product: CASTVANEQFF.

The DNA for the CDR3 is TGTGCCAGCAGCGGCTTTTCGGGGGGTACTAGCACAGATACGCAGTATTTT. Translation: CASSGFSGGTSTDTQYF. This rearrangement joins TRBV9 to TRBJ2-3; 7 bases align to TRBD2. Germline V gene lookup returns CDR1 SGDLS and CDR2 YYNGEE. The CDR3 runs to 17 residues. Trimming at V came to 3 bases and at J to 0 bases, leaving 10 bases not matched to a gene.

The rearrangement uses TRBV4-2 and TRBJ2-5, with 16 positions matching TRBD2. Germline assignment: CDR1 LGHNA and CDR2 YNFKEQ. Unmatched junction bases numbered 5, after V lost 3 bases and J lost 4 bases. The CDR3 is made up of 17 amino acids. DNA of the CDR3: TGTGCCAGCAGCCACGGGACTAGCGGGGGGGCATCAGAGACCCAGTACTTC. Translated, it gives CASSHGTSGGASETQYF.

In this sample, this clonotype turned up a few times. The chain carries TRBV28 and TRBJ1-2; the match to TRBD1 covers 7 bases. V lost 8 bases to trimming and J lost 4 bases; unmatched junction nucleotides: 4. Germline CDR1 and CDR2: MDHEN and SYDVKM. The CDR3 runs 12 residues. CDR3 nucleotide sequence: TGTGCCAGCGTTGGACAGGTCTATGGCTACACCTTC. This codes for CASVGQVYGYTF.

This clonotype was seen more than once but under ten times. The chain employs TRBV5-1 and TRBJ1-1; tentative D call: TRBD1 (6 bases). CDR3 length: 14 residues. The V gene lost 7 bases and the J gene lost 1 base, with 14 bases spanning the gap. Germline assignment: CDR1 SGHRS and CDR2 YFSETQ. CDR3: CASSWGGSNTEAFF. DNA for the CDR3: TGCGCCAGCTCCTGGGGGGGCTCGAACACTGAAGCTTTCTTT.

This clonotype has more than one count but fewer than ten. The chain has TRBV6-6 and TRBJ1-6, with TRBD1 identical over 10 bases. The CDR3 has 15 amino acids. After removal of 7 bases from V and 8 bases from J, the junction contained 8 bases not matched to a gene. CDR1 and CDR2 (germline): MNHNY, SVGAGI (reference sequence). The CDR3 region is CASTSSGQGYSPLHF. The CDR3 bases are TGTGCCAGCACCTCTTCGGGACAGGGGTATTCACCCCTCCACTTT.

This clonotype was seen a handful of times. DNA for the CDR3: TGCAGTGCTAGTAGGGAAGGTGGGGCCAACGTCCTGACTTTC. Its protein is CSASREGGANVLTF. This sequence joins TRBV20-1 and TRBJ2-6; D remains unclear. V shed 3 bases and J shed 3 bases, with 9 bases lying between them. CDR3 length: 14 amino acids. Germline V gene data show CDR1 as DFQATT and CDR2 as SNEGSKA (reference sequence).

This clonotype showed up just a few times. This chain uses TRBV7-3 with TRBJ2-3; tentatively, D is TRBD1 (6 bases). The germline V and J ends were trimmed by 5 bases and 3 bases, with 15 bases remaining between them. Per germline, CDR1 SGHTA and CDR2 FQGTGA. The CDR3 extends over 15 amino acids. The CDR3 loop is CASSGQWGPTDTQYF. CDR3 nucleotide sequence: TGTGCCAGCAGCGGCCAATGGGGGCCGACAGATACGCAGTATTTT.

This clonotype was seen a handful of times. A junction boundary mismatches the germline segment, possibly from a read error. The chain has TRBV19 and TRBJ1-6; weak D call: TRBD1 (6 bases). CDR1 and CDR2 (germline): LNHDA, SQIVND (reference sequence). The CDR3 runs to 11 residues. In DNA, the CDR3 is TGTGCCAGTTCTTCATCGGACAGCGTCCGTTTT. Residues: CASSSSDSVRF. The full variable domain, in which reference TRBV19 and TRBJ1-6 provide the parts outside the CDR3, is DGGITQSPKYLFRKEGQNVTLSCEQNLNHDAMYWYRQDPGQGLRLIYYSQIVNDFQKGDIAEGYSVSREKKESFPLTVTSAQKNPTAFYLCASSSSDSVRFGNGTRLTVT.

This clonotype was counted a few times. The chain uses TRBV6-2 or TRBV6-3 and TRBJ2-7; a possible D gene is TRBD1 (6 bases). Trimming stripped 8 bases from V and 5 bases from J, with 13 bases between. The CDR3 spans 12 residues. Germline V gene data show CDR1 as MNHEY and CDR2 as SVGEGT. The DNA of the CDR3 is TGTGCCAGCCAACAGGGAGATGACGAGCAGTACGTC. Translating it yields CASQQGDDEQYV.

The V call is TRBV7-2, the J call TRBJ1-6; 7 nucleotides align to TRBD1. The CDR3 is 17 amino acids. V lost 0 bases, J lost 4 bases, and 6 bases stayed unmatched. Germline CDR1 is SGHTA and CDR2 is FQGNSA. The CDR3 is CASSLAYGQDYNSPLHF. The CDR3 nucleotides read TGTGCCAGCAGCTTAGCGTACGGACAGGATTATAATTCACCCCTCCACTTT.

CDR3 protein: CASSESLAGTYNEQFF. The CDR3 DNA follows: TGTGCCAGCAGTGAAAGTCTGGCGGGAACCTACAATGAGCAGTTCTTC. The chain has TRBV2 and TRBJ2-1; D is possibly TRBD2 (6 bases). Between the trimmed V and J ends, which lost 2 bases and 2 bases, there was a span of 13 bases. The CDR3 is made up of 16 amino acids. Per the germline V gene, CDR1 is SNHLY and CDR2 is FYNNEI.

The chain joins TRBV10-3 to TRBJ2-6; D is undetermined. The CDR3 sequence is 14 residues long. Deletions cut 11 bases from V and 2 bases from J, with 13 bases between. Germline V gene data show CDR1 as ENHRY and CDR2 as SYGVKD. The CDR3 reads CASRDSTGANVLTF. The CDR3 DNA is TGTGCCTCGAGAGACTCGACTGGGGCCAACGTCCTGACTTTC.

At least ten counts were recorded for this clonotype. This chain uses TRBV4-3 with TRBJ2-3; TRBD2 might be the D (5 bases). This CDR3 has 15 residues. V lost 0 bases and J 6 bases, leaving 13 bases between the germline ends. The germline CDR1 and CDR2 sequences are LGHNA and YSLEER. CDR3 bases: TGCGCCAGCAGCCAAGATAACTCGCCGGGGGATACGCAGTATTTT. This codes for CASSQDNSPGDTQYF.

This clonotype has only a few counts. J is TRBJ2-1 and V is TRBV18, with D uncertain. Trimming removed 5 bases from V and 8 bases from J, with 13 bases in between. Germline CDR1 is KGHSH and CDR2 is LQKENI. CDR3 length: 13 residues. CDR3 DNA: TGTGCCAGCTCATCGGGTAGAGGTGATGAGCAGTTCTTC. Its protein product is CASSSGRGDEQFF.

This clonotype has a handful of counts. The chain employs TRBV27 and TRBJ2-2, with a possible D match to TRBD1 (5 bases). This CDR3 has 17 amino acids. In germline, CDR1 is MNHEY, CDR2 SMNVEV (reference sequence). V gave up 5 bases and J gave up 4 bases, with 20 bases separating them. The CDR3 bases are TGTGCCAGCAGTCCGTCGACAGCGTCACTGGTCACCGGGGAGCTGTTTTTT. The encoded protein is CASSPSTASLVTGELFF.